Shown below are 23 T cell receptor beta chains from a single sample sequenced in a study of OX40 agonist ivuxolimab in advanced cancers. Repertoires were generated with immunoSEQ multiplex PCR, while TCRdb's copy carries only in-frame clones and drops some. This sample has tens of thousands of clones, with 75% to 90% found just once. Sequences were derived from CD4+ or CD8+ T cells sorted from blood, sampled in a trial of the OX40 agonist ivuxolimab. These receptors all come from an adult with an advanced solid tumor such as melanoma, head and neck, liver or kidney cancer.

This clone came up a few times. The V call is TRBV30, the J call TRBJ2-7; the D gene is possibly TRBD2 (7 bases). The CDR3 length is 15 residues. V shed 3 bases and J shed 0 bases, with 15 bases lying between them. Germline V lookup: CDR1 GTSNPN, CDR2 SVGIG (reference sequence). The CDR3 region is CAWRGGRGSSYEQYF. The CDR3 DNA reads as TGTGCCTGGAGGGGGGGGCGGGGAAGCTCCTACGAGCAGTACTTC.

As DNA, the CDR3 is TGCGCCAGCAGGATAGCGGGGGTGCTCACAGATACGCAGTATTTT. Translation: CASRIAGVLTDTQYF. This chain connects TRBV5-1 to TRBJ2-3; 9 positions match TRBD2. V trimming: 5 bases; J trimming: 2 bases; junction bases outside the gene matches: 6. The germline V gene encodes CDR1 SGHRS and CDR2 YFSETQ. This CDR3 region has 15 residues.

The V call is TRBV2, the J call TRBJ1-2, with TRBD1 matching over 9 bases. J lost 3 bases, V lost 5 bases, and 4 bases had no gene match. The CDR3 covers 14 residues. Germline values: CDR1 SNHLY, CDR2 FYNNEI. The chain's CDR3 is CASSYTGGDYGYTF. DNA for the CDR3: TGTGCCAGCAGTTATACAGGGGGCGACTATGGCTACACCTTC.

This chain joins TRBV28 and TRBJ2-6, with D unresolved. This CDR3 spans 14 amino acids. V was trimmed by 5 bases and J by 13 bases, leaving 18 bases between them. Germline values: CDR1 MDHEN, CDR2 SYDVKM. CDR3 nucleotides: TGTGCCAGCAGTCGCCGGCCGGGCGTTCGGGTCCTGACTTTC. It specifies CASSRRPGVRVLTF.

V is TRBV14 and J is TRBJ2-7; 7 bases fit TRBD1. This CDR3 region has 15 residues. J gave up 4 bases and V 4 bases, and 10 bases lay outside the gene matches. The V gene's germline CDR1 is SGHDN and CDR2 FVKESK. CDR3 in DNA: TGTGCCAGCAGCCTCCGGACAGGATTGAGTTACGAGCAGTACTTC. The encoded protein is CASSLRTGLSYEQYF.

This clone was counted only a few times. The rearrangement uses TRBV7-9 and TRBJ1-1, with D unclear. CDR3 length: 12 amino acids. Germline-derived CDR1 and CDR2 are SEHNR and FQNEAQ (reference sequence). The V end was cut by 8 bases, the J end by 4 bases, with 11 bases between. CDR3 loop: CASDPLGTEAFF. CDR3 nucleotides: TGTGCCAGCGATCCGTTGGGCACTGAAGCTTTCTTT.

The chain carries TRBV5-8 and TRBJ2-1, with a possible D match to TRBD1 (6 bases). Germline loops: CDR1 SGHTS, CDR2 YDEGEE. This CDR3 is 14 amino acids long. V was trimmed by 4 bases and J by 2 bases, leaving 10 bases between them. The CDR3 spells CASSRTAPYNEQFF. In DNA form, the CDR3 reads TGTGCCAGCAGCCGGACAGCACCCTACAATGAGCAGTTCTTC.

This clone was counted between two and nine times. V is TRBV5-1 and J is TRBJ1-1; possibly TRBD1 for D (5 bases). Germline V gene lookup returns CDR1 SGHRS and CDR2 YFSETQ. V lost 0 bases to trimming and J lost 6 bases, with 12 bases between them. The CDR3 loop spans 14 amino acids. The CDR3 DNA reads TGCGCCAGCAGCTTGGTGGGCAGGGCGGCTGAAGCTTTCTTT. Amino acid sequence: CASSLVGRAAEAFF.

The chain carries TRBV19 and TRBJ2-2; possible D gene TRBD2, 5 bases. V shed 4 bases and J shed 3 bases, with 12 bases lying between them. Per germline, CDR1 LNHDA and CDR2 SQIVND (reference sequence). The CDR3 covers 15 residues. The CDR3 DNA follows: TGTGCCAGTAGTAGGGGAGAATTGGACACCGGGGAGCTGTTTTTT. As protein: CASSRGELDTGELFF. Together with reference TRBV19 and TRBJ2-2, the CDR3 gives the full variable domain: DGGITQSPKYLFRKEGQNVTLSCEQNLNHDAMYWYRQDPGQGLRLIYYSQIVNDFQKGDIAEGYSVSREKKESFPLTVTSAQKNPTAFYLCASSRGELDTGELFFGEGSRLTVL.

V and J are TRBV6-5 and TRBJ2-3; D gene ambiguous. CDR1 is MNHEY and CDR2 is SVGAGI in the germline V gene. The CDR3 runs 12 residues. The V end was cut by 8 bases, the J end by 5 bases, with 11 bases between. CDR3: CASGRTGDTQYF. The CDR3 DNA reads TGTGCCAGCGGACGGACCGGAGATACGCAGTATTTT.

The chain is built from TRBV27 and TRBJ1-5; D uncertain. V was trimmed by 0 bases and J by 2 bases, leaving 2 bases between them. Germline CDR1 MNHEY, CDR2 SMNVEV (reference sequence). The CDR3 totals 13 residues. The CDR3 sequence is CASSLSGNQPQHF. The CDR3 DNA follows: TGTGCCAGCAGTTTATCAGGCAATCAGCCCCAGCATTTT.

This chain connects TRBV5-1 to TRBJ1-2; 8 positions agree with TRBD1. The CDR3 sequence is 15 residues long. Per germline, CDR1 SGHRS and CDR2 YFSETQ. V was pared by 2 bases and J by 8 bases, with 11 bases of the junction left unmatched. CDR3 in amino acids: CASSFRNQGAGGYTF. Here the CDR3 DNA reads TGCGCCAGCAGCTTTCGGAACCAGGGGGCGGGAGGCTACACCTTC.

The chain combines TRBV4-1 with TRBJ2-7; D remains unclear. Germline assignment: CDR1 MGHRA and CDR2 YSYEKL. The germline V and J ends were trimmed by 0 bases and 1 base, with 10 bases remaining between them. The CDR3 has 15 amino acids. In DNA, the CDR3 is TGCGCCAGCAGCCAAGACTTTGCAGAGTCCTACGAGCAGTACTTC. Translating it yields CASSQDFAESYEQYF.

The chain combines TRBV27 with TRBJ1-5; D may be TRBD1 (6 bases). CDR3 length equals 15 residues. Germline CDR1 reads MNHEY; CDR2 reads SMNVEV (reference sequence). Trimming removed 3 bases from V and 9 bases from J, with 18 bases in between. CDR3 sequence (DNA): TGTGCCAGCAGTTTCAGGGGCGTACCGGCAGGGCCCCAGCATTTT. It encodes CASSFRGVPAGPQHF.

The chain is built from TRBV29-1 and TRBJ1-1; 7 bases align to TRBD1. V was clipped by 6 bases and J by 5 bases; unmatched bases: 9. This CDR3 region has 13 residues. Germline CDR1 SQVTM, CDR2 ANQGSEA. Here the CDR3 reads CSVTRGDATEAFF. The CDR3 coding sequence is TGCAGCGTCACCAGGGGGGACGCAACTGAAGCTTTCTTT. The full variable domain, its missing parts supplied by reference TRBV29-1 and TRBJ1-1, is SAVISQKPSRDICQRGTSLTIQCQVDSQVTMMFWYRQQPGQSLTLIATANQGSEATYESGFVIDKFPISRPNLTFSTLTVSNMSPEDSSIYLCSVTRGDATEAFFGQGTRLTVV.

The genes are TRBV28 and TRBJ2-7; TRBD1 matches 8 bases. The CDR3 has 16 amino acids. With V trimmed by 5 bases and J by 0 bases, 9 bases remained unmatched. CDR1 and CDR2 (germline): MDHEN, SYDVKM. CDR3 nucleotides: TGTGCCAGCAGTCCACCGCCGGGACAGGACTCCTACGAGCAGTACTTC. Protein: CASSPPPGQDSYEQYF.

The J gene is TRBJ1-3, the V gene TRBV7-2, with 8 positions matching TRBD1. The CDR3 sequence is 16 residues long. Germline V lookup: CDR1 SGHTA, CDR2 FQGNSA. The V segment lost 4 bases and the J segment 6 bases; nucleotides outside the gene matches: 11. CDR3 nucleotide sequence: TGTGCCAGCAGCTCGCCAGGGGGCTCCCGGGCAAACACCATATATTTT. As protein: CASSSPGGSRANTIYF.

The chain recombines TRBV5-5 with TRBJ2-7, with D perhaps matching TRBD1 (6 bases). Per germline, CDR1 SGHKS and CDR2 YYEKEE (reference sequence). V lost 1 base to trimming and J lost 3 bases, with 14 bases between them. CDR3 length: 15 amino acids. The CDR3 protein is CASSLSVGGHYEQYF. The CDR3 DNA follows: TGTGCCAGCAGCTTGAGTGTAGGGGGACACTACGAGCAGTACTTC.

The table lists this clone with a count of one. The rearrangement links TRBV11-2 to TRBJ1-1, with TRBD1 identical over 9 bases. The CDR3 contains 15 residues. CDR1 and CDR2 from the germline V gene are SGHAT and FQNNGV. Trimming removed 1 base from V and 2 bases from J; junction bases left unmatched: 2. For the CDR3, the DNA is TGTGCCAGCAGCTTAGGGACAGGGGCAAACACTGAAGCTTTCTTT. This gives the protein CASSLGTGANTEAFF.

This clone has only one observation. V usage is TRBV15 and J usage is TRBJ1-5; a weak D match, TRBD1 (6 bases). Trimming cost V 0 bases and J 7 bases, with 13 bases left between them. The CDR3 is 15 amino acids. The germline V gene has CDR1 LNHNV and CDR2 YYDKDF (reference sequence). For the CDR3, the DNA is TGTGCCACCAGCAGAGATCGGGGGGCCGGGCAGCCCCAGCATTTT. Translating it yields CATSRDRGAGQPQHF.

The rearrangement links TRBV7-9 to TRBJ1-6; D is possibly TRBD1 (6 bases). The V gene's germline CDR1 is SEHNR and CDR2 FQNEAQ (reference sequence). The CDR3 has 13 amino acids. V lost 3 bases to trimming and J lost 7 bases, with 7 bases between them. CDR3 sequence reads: CASSLDSNSPLHF. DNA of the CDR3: TGTGCCAGCAGCTTGGACAGCAATTCACCCCTCCACTTT. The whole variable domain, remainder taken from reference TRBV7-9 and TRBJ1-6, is DTGVSQNPRHKITKRGQNVTFRCDPISEHNRLYWYRQTLGQGPEFLTYFQNEAQLEKSRLLSDRFSAERPKGSFSTLEIQRTEQGDSAMYLCASSLDSNSPLHFGNGTRLTVT.

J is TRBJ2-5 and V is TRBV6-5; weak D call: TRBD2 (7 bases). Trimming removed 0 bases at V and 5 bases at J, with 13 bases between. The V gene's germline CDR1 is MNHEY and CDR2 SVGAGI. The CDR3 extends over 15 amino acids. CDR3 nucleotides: TGTGCCAGCAGTTACTCGACCGGGGGGCTGGAGACCCAGTACTTC. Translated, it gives CASSYSTGGLETQYF.

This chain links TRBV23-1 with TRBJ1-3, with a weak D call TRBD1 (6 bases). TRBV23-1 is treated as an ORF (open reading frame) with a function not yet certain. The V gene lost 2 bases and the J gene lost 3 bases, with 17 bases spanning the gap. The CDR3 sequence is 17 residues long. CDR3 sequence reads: CASSQKGRGVDGNTIYF. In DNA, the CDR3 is TGCGCCAGCAGTCAAAAGGGCAGGGGAGTTGATGGAAACACCATATATTTT.